These 18 T cell receptor beta chains were all obtained from the same sample, sequenced in a study of blood T cells in healthy people across ages. A second about 6 to 11 cycle PCR used barcoded and J-beta primers. In TCRdb, the 5' RACE reads were re-called with MiXCR into one record per CDR3 protein. The data hold about 1.8 million distinct CDR3 sequences, with about 50% observed a single time. Material: blood. These receptors all stem from a middle-aged woman in good health.

The sample holds a few counts of this clonotype. This chain joins TRBV15 and TRBJ1-2; possibly TRBD1 for D (5 bases). Germline V CDR1 and CDR2: LNHNV, YYDKDF (reference sequence). V lost 0 bases, J lost 6 bases, and 11 bases lay in between. The CDR3 is made up of 14 amino acids. As DNA, the CDR3 is TGTGCCACCAGCAGAGATTGGGACTTTAATGGCTACACCTTC. It specifies CATSRDWDFNGYTF.

The V and J genes are TRBV28 and TRBJ1-2; D is uncertain. V was shortened by 3 bases and J by 4 bases, with 12 bases between the two germline ends. CDR3 length: 14 residues. CDR1 and CDR2 from the germline V gene are MDHEN and SYDVKM. The CDR3 sequence is CASSLRQIFYGYTF. The CDR3 bases are TGTGCCAGCAGTTTGCGTCAGATCTTCTATGGCTACACCTTC.

The chain carries TRBV20-1 and TRBJ2-5; D might be TRBD1 (7 bases). V shed 5 bases and J shed 3 bases, with 19 bases lying between them. The CDR3 consists of 15 residues. Germline CDR1 reads DFQATT; CDR2 reads SNEGSKA (reference sequence). The CDR3 DNA reads as TGCAGTGCTCCCCGTTGGAGGGGGCGTGAAGAGACCCAGTACTTC. Residues: CSAPRWRGREETQYF.

The CDR3: CASRAGLSYEQYF. The CDR3 coding sequence is TGTGCCAGCAGGGCGGGACTGAGCTACGAGCAGTACTTC. J is TRBJ2-4 and V is TRBV27; the D gene is possibly TRBD2 (6 bases). The DNA end is a closer match to TRBJ2-7, so the J assignment may be wrong. This CDR3 has 13 residues. The germline V gene has CDR1 MNHEY and CDR2 SMNVEV (reference sequence).

This clonotype was counted between two and nine times. The V call is TRBV2, the J call TRBJ2-7; tentatively, D is TRBD2 (6 bases). This CDR3 has 13 amino acids. CDR1 and CDR2 from the germline V gene are SNHLY and FYNNEI. Between the trimmed V and J ends, which lost 7 bases and 2 bases, there was a span of 12 bases. The CDR3, as DNA: TGTGCCAGCACTGACGGACTAACCTACGAGCAGTACTTC. It codes for CASTDGLTYEQYF.

This chain joins TRBV12-3 or TRBV12-4 and TRBJ1-5, with TRBD1 matching over 7 bases. V trimming: 3 bases; J trimming: 5 bases; junction bases outside the gene matches: 10. The CDR3 covers 16 residues. Here the CDR3 reads CASSFHRGLGDQPQHF. CDR3 in DNA: TGTGCCAGCAGTTTCCACAGGGGTTTGGGTGATCAGCCCCAGCATTTT.

CDR3: CASSQETAGVTTNEQFF. CDR3 DNA sequence: TGCGCCAGCAGCCAAGAAACCGCAGGGGTAACGACTAATGAGCAGTTCTTC. The chain links TRBV4-3 to TRBJ2-1; tentatively, D is TRBD1 (6 bases). The CDR3 loop spans 17 amino acids. V was cut by 0 bases and J by 7 bases, with 19 bases left in between. Germline-derived CDR1 and CDR2 are LGHNA and YSLEER.

This clonotype was recorded a few times. The chain recombines TRBV6-5 with TRBJ2-5; no clear D gene. The CDR3 runs to 11 residues. V shed 8 bases and J shed 4 bases, with 8 bases lying between them. Germline V lookup: CDR1 MNHEY, CDR2 SVGAGI. CDR3 in amino acids: CASVKGETQYF. The CDR3 DNA is TGTGCCAGCGTCAAAGGAGAGACCCAGTACTTC.

There are many counts of this clonotype. The chain uses TRBV20-1 and TRBJ2-5; 16 nucleotides agree with TRBD2. Germline CDR1 is DFQATT and CDR2 is SNEGSKA (reference sequence). The J segment lost 3 bases and the V segment lost 5 bases, leaving 6 bases of the junction unmatched. The CDR3 has 16 residues. This chain's CDR3 is CSAEGLAGGLEETQYF. CDR3 sequence (DNA): TGCAGTGCTGAGGGACTAGCGGGGGGGCTTGAAGAGACCCAGTACTTC.

The chain combines TRBV29-1 with TRBJ2-2, with a possible D match to TRBD2 (7 bases). The length of the CDR3 is 13 residues. Germline V lookup: CDR1 SQVTM, CDR2 ANQGSEA. V was cut by 7 bases and J by 5 bases, with 14 bases left in between. DNA for the CDR3: TGCAGCGGCCCCAAGGGGGGGACCGGGGAGCTGTTTTTT. Translating gives CSGPKGGTGELFF.

The chain couples TRBV15 to TRBJ2-7, with TRBD1 matching 8 bases. The CDR3 extends over 13 amino acids. Germline V gene lookup returns CDR1 LNHNV and CDR2 YYDKDF (reference sequence). V trimming: 7 bases; J trimming: 4 bases; junction bases outside the gene matches: 6. The CDR3 sequence: CATTPGGGYEQYF. Here the CDR3 DNA reads TGTGCCACCACTCCAGGGGGCGGATACGAGCAGTACTTC.

This clonotype was detected only a few times. The chain joins TRBV21-1 to TRBJ2-1; the table names TRBD2, a call not compared with the DNA. TRBV21-1 is shown as a pseudogene. This CDR3 spans 18 amino acids. CDR3 coding DNA: TGTGCCAGCATTTCCCTCGTTAGGACTAGTCGGTCCAACAATGAGCAGTTCTTC. Residues: CASISLVRTSRSNNEQFF.

V and J are TRBV6-1 and TRBJ2-5; a possible D gene is TRBD1 (6 bases). CDR1 MNHNS and CDR2 SASEGT come from the germline V gene. V was pared by 7 bases and J by 0 bases, with 24 bases between. This CDR3 has 18 residues. CDR3 DNA sequence: TGTGCCAGCAACCCCCCCCACCGAGGCGGACAGAACCAAGAGACCCAGTACTTC. Amino acid sequence: CASNPPHRGGQNQETQYF.

V gene TRBV3-1 combines with J gene TRBJ1-6, with 8 bases that match TRBD1. V gave up 4 bases and J gave up 7 bases; unmatched junction bases: 9. CDR3 length: 16 amino acids. Per germline, CDR1 LGHDT and CDR2 YNNKEL (reference sequence). CDR3 sequence (DNA): TGTGCCAGCAGCCGAGGACAGGGTAGGCGAAATTCACCCCTCCACTTT. As protein: CASSRGQGRRNSPLHF. Looking up the rest from reference TRBV3-1 and TRBJ1-6 gives the full variable domain: DTAVSQTPKYLVTQMGNDKSIKCEQNLGHDTMYWYKQDSKKFLKIMFSYNNKELIINETVPNRFSPKSPDKAHLNLHINSLELGDSAVYFCASSRGQGRRNSPLHFGNGTRLTVT.

This clonotype showed up many times. The J gene is TRBJ2-3, the V gene TRBV28; D gene unclear. V was trimmed by 5 bases and J by 5 bases, leaving 11 bases between them. This CDR3 contains 13 residues. Germline values: CDR1 MDHEN, CDR2 SYDVKM. Here the CDR3 DNA reads TGTGCCAGCAGTCCCCGCGTGGAAGATACGCAGTATTTT. Translated: CASSPRVEDTQYF. Full variable domain (remainder filled in from reference TRBV28 and TRBJ2-3): DVKVTQSSRYLVKRTGEKVFLECVQDMDHENMFWYRQDPGLGLRLIYFSYDVKMKEKGDIPEGYSVSREKKERFSLILESASTNQTSMYLCASSPRVEDTQYFGPGTRLTVL.

This clonotype has more than one count but fewer than ten. V is TRBV7-9 and J is TRBJ2-1; 11 bases fit TRBD1. The J call may be faulty, since TRBJ2-7 better matches the DNA end. This CDR3 spans 17 amino acids. Looked up from germline, CDR1 is SEHNR and CDR2 is FQNEAQ (reference sequence). CDR3 nucleotides: TGTGCCAGCAGCCAATCTAGGACAGGGGGCTTCTACAATGAGCAGTACTTC. This sequence encodes CASSQSRTGGFYNEQYF.

The V and J genes are TRBV14 and TRBJ1-6; D call uncertain. This CDR3 region has 14 residues. Trimming took off 2 bases at V and 7 bases at J, with 9 bases between the two ends. The germline V gene encodes CDR1 SGHDN and CDR2 FVKESK. The CDR3 here is CASSQLQQNSPLHF. The DNA of the CDR3 is TGTGCCAGCAGCCAACTTCAGCAGAATTCACCCCTCCACTTT.

The chain has TRBV12-3 or TRBV12-4 and TRBJ2-7, with 7 bases matching TRBD1. Near its end, the DNA agrees better with TRBJ2-5, so the J call may be wrong. The CDR3 covers 16 residues. CDR3 sequence reads: CASSLDLRGPRETQYF. CDR3 bases: TGTGCCAGCAGTTTAGATTTGAGGGGGCCACGAGAGACCCAGTACTTC.